What follows are 24 T cell receptor beta chains derived from one specimen sequenced in a study of monozygotic twins with cystic fibrosis. This table comes from immunoSEQ multiplex PCR, and its TCRdb copy is limited to in-frame clones, with some not included. The sample yields about 35,000 clones, over 60% seen once. Sequencing used blood. All receptors derive from a girl aged 10-17 years with cystic fibrosis.

The chain combines TRBV30 with TRBJ2-1, with 8 nucleotides matching TRBD2. V lost 3 bases, J lost 2 bases, and 12 bases stayed unmatched. The CDR3 sequence is 17 residues long. CDR1 is GTSNPN, CDR2 SVGIG, per germline (reference sequence). The CDR3 reads CAWRGGGRHRPYNEQFF. The CDR3 nucleotides read TGTGCCTGGAGGGGTGGCGGGAGGCACCGCCCCTACAATGAGCAGTTCTTC.

V usage is TRBV5-1 and J usage is TRBJ2-7; D unclear. V lost 2 bases to trimming and J lost 3 bases, with 9 bases between them. This CDR3 spans 13 amino acids. Germline V CDR1 and CDR2: SGHRS, YFSETQ. The CDR3 here is CASSLATDYEQYF. The CDR3 DNA reads TGCGCCAGCAGCTTAGCCACAGACTACGAGCAGTACTTC.

V and J are TRBV2 and TRBJ2-7; 9 bases line up with TRBD2. The germline gives CDR1 SNHLY, CDR2 FYNNEI. The length of the CDR3 is 13 residues. V shed 3 bases and J 4 bases; nucleotides not matched to a gene: 1. The CDR3 nucleotides read TGTGCCAGCAGTGATAGCGGGAGATACGAGCAGTACGTC. It is translated as CASSDSGRYEQYV.

This clone appeared once. The chain couples TRBV2 to TRBJ1-2; no clear D gene. V was clipped by 4 bases and J by 5 bases, with 17 bases between them. CDR1 is SNHLY and CDR2 is FYNNEI in the germline V gene. This CDR3 has 15 residues. CDR3 amino acids: CASSGYQTTGYGYTF. CDR3 nucleotides: TGTGCCAGCAGTGGGTACCAGACTACTGGGTATGGCTACACCTTC.

The chain recombines TRBV28 with TRBJ2-6; D may be TRBD2 (5 bases). In germline, CDR1 is MDHEN, CDR2 SYDVKM. V was pared by 2 bases and J by 0 bases, with 8 bases between. The CDR3 runs to 16 residues. The CDR3 DNA reads TGTGCCAGCAGTTTAATGAGGGACTCTGGGGCCAACGTCCTGACTTTC. As protein: CASSLMRDSGANVLTF.

This rearrangement joins TRBV28 to TRBJ1-1; D remains ambiguous. The CDR3 is made up of 15 amino acids. The germline V gene has CDR1 MDHEN and CDR2 SYDVKM. V shed 6 bases and J shed 0 bases, with 14 bases lying between them. The CDR3 here is CASSLGQRLNTEAFF. The CDR3 DNA reads as TGTGCCAGCAGCCTTGGTCAACGATTGAACACTGAAGCTTTCTTT.

V gene TRBV2 combines with J gene TRBJ2-1, with 13 bases aligning to TRBD2. Looked up from germline, CDR1 is SNHLY and CDR2 is FYNNEI. V trimming: 6 bases; J trimming: 8 bases; junction bases outside the gene matches: 7. The CDR3 spans 15 residues. The CDR3 reads CASRYPGLAGHEQFF. The CDR3 bases are TGTGCCAGCAGGTATCCGGGACTAGCGGGGCATGAGCAGTTCTTC.

The rearrangement uses TRBV30 and TRBJ2-7; 8 bases align to TRBD2. V lost 4 bases, J lost 7 bases, and 9 bases stayed unmatched. The CDR3 totals 13 residues. Germline V gives CDR1 GTSNPN, CDR2 SVGIG (reference sequence). CDR3 residues: CAWNPGGPGEQYF. CDR3 in DNA: TGTGCCTGGAATCCGGGAGGGCCGGGTGAGCAGTACTTC.

The chain links TRBV7-9 to TRBJ2-3; 14 positions match TRBD2. This CDR3 is built from 17 residues. Germline V gives CDR1 SEHNR, CDR2 FQNEAQ (reference sequence). J lost 4 bases, V lost 6 bases, and 9 bases had no gene match. The CDR3, as DNA: TGTGCCAGCAGAACAGGGACTAGCGGGAGTTGGGCAGATACGCAGTATTTT. Its protein is CASRTGTSGSWADTQYF.

This clone was counted between two and nine times. The rearrangement links TRBV27 to TRBJ2-6, with a possible D match to TRBD1 (7 bases). Trimming removed 5 bases from V and 3 bases from J, with 11 bases in between. In germline, CDR1 is MNHEY, CDR2 SMNVEV (reference sequence). The CDR3 extends over 15 amino acids. The chain's CDR3 is CASSGGGFGANVLTF. CDR3 nucleotides: TGTGCCAGCAGTGGAGGGGGCTTTGGGGCCAACGTCCTGACTTTC.

The chain uses TRBV6-1 and TRBJ1-2; D unresolved. CDR1 and CDR2 from the germline V gene are MNHNS and SASEGT. Trimming shortened V by 0 bases and J by 5 bases, and 7 bases separated the two germline ends. The CDR3 has 13 amino acids. This chain's CDR3 is CASSEAGTYGYTF. The CDR3 DNA reads as TGTGCCAGCAGTGAAGCCGGCACATATGGCTACACCTTC.

J is TRBJ2-3 and V is TRBV9, with a weak D call TRBD1 (6 bases). V gave up 4 bases and J gave up 0 bases, with 24 bases separating them. The CDR3 totals 19 residues. The germline CDR1 and CDR2 sequences are SGDLS and YYNGEE. The CDR3 sequence is CASSLDRRSPHSSTDTQYF. CDR3 DNA sequence: TGTGCCAGCAGCTTGGACAGAAGGTCCCCACACTCCAGCACAGATACGCAGTATTTT.

V and J are TRBV27 and TRBJ1-2; D gene ambiguous. Per the germline V gene, CDR1 is MNHEY and CDR2 is SMNVEV (reference sequence). The CDR3 spans 13 residues. Trimming took off 1 base at V and 7 bases at J, with 10 bases between the two ends. CDR3 nucleotide sequence: TGTGCCAGCAGTTTATTGGGAGGACTTGGCTACACCTTC. As protein: CASSLLGGLGYTF.

This clone was seen only a few times. The DNA of the CDR3 is TGTGCCAGCAGTTTTGGCGGAGGAGGTGAGCAGTTCTTC. Its translation: CASSFGGGGEQFF. V gene TRBV27 combines with J gene TRBJ2-1, with TRBD2 as a possible D gene (5 bases). Looked up from germline, CDR1 is MNHEY and CDR2 is SMNVEV (reference sequence). The CDR3 runs to 13 residues. V dropped 3 bases and J dropped 9 bases, with 12 bases sitting between them.

V gene TRBV4-1 combines with J gene TRBJ1-1; D unresolved. Germline-derived CDR1 and CDR2 are MGHRA and YSYEKL. This CDR3 contains 14 residues. V was pared by 1 base and J by 4 bases, with 10 bases between. CDR3: CASSQAGRGTEAFF. CDR3 sequence (DNA): TGCGCCAGCAGCCAAGCTGGGCGTGGCACTGAAGCTTTCTTT.

This clone was observed a single time. The chain couples TRBV5-1 to TRBJ1-3; D may be TRBD1 (5 bases). Trimming took off 0 bases at V and 0 bases at J, with 13 bases between the two ends. This CDR3 comprises 17 residues. CDR1 and CDR2 (germline): SGHRS, YFSETQ. Here the CDR3 DNA reads TGCGCCAGCAGCTTGGAGACAGTTAGGAGCTCTGGAAACACCATATATTTT. This translates into CASSLETVRSSGNTIYF.

This clone occurred a few times. The chain combines TRBV19 with TRBJ2-3; possible D gene TRBD2, 6 bases. Germline V gene lookup returns CDR1 LNHDA and CDR2 SQIVND (reference sequence). V was trimmed by 7 bases and J by 3 bases, leaving 11 bases between them. The CDR3 is 13 amino acids. CDR3 sequence reads: CASTASETDTQYF. CDR3 nucleotides: TGTGCCAGTACGGCTAGCGAGACAGATACGCAGTATTTT. The full variable domain, in which reference TRBV19 and TRBJ2-3 provide the parts outside the CDR3, is DGGITQSPKYLFRKEGQNVTLSCEQNLNHDAMYWYRQDPGQGLRLIYYSQIVNDFQKGDIAEGYSVSREKKESFPLTVTSAQKNPTAFYLCASTASETDTQYFGPGTRLTVL.

This rearrangement joins TRBV10-1 to TRBJ1-1; D not resolved. The CDR3 consists of 14 residues. CDR1 and CDR2 (germline): WNHNN, SYGVQD (reference sequence). Trimming removed 3 bases at V and 6 bases at J, with 14 bases between. The CDR3 region is CASSETPGGAEAFF. The CDR3 DNA follows: TGCGCCAGCAGTGAAACCCCGGGCGGGGCTGAAGCTTTCTTT.

The chain carries TRBV29-1 and TRBJ1-2; the match to TRBD1 covers 7 bases. V dropped 0 bases and J dropped 8; count of bases not matched to a gene: 9. Germline V gene data show CDR1 as SQVTM and CDR2 as ANQGSEA. The CDR3 totals 14 residues. This chain's CDR3 is CSVEDRGGAEGYTF. CDR3 bases: TGCAGCGTTGAAGATAGAGGGGGCGCAGAAGGCTACACCTTC.

The V call is TRBV7-7, the J call TRBJ2-1; maybe TRBD2 (5 bases). Trimming took 5 bases from V and 9 from J, leaving 8 bases between them. Germline CDR1 reads SSHAT; CDR2 reads FNYEAQ (reference sequence). The CDR3 contains 11 residues. This chain's CDR3 is CASSSGAEQFF. The CDR3 DNA sequence: TGTGCCAGCAGCAGCGGCGCTGAGCAGTTCTTC.

This clone has more than one count but fewer than ten. V and J are TRBV19 and TRBJ2-3; perhaps TRBD2 as D (7 bases). This CDR3 region has 16 residues. Trimming removed 2 bases from V and 1 base from J, with 13 bases in between. The germline V gene has CDR1 LNHDA and CDR2 SQIVND (reference sequence). CDR3 protein: CASSISSGGRTDTQYF. As DNA, the CDR3 is TGTGCCAGTAGTATAAGTTCCGGGGGGCGCACAGATACGCAGTATTTT.

The chain carries TRBV4-1 and TRBJ1-2; D gene ambiguous. The CDR3 covers 13 residues. V was trimmed by 0 bases and J by 6 bases, leaving 8 bases between them. Per the germline V gene, CDR1 is MGHRA and CDR2 is YSYEKL. The CDR3 region is CASSQDWVNGYTF. The CDR3 DNA follows: TGCGCCAGCAGCCAAGATTGGGTTAATGGCTACACCTTC.

This clone was detected a few times. This chain links TRBV6-5 with TRBJ1-4; 12 bases match TRBD1. Germline CDR1 MNHEY, CDR2 SVGAGI. The CDR3 runs to 15 residues. J lost 8 bases, V lost 0 bases, and 1 base had no gene match. Here the CDR3 DNA reads TGTGCCAGCAGTTACTCGGGACAGGGGGCCGAAAAACTGTTTTTT. Amino acid sequence: CASSYSGQGAEKLFF.

CDR3 sequence: CASSQDDLAGTDTQYF. CDR3 bases: TGCGCCAGCAGCCAAGATGACCTAGCGGGCACAGATACGCAGTATTTT. The chain carries TRBV4-1 and TRBJ2-3; 7 bases fit TRBD2. Losses at the gene ends were 0 bases for V and 1 base for J; bases not matched to a gene: 4. Looked up from germline, CDR1 is MGHRA and CDR2 is YSYEKL. The CDR3 is 16 amino acids.